These 15 T cell receptor beta chains were sequenced from one sample in a study of blood T cell repertoires in COVID-19. Using immunoSEQ multiplex PCR, the repertoire was profiled, and TCRdb retains in-frame clones only, with some absent. The sample contains around 460,000 clones, roughly 89% of which appear only once. Sequencing was carried out using peripheral blood. The receptors shown here come from a man in his late teens or twenties with COVID-19, enrolled during active disease.

The chain has TRBV29-1 and TRBJ2-3; 8 bases are shared with TRBD2. The CDR3 consists of 12 residues. CDR1 is SQVTM and CDR2 is ANQGSEA in the germline V gene. The CDR3 region has the DNA TGCAGAAGGCGGGAGGGCACAGATACGCAGTATTTT. It translates to CRRREGTDTQYF.

This clone was seen only once. The V and J genes are TRBV5-4 and TRBJ2-7, with 12 bases fitting TRBD2. Trimming cost V 0 bases and J 6 bases; bases outside gene matches: 4. The CDR3 covers 15 residues. Per germline, CDR1 SGHNT and CDR2 YYREEE (reference sequence). CDR3 region: CASSLGLAGASEQYF. The CDR3 DNA follows: TGTGCCAGCAGCTTGGGACTAGCGGGAGCATCCGAGCAGTACTTC.

The V call is TRBV5-4, the J call TRBJ2-7; TRBD2 is a possible D gene (5 bases). Germline V gene sequence: CDR1 SGHNT, CDR2 YYREEE (reference sequence). CDR3 size: 13 residues. Trimming pared 2 bases from V and 6 bases from J, leaving 12 bases between. CDR3 sequence (DNA): TGTGCCAGCAGCTTTTGGACCGAGGGCGAGCAGTACTTC. Residues: CASSFWTEGEQYF.

In its sample, this clone was seen many times. The rearrangement links TRBV11-3 to TRBJ2-7; perhaps TRBD1 as D (6 bases). Trimming took 5 bases from V and 2 from J, leaving 13 bases between them. CDR3 length equals 14 residues. Germline-derived CDR1 and CDR2 are SGHNT and YENEEA. CDR3 loop: CASSPGDRTYEQYF. In DNA, the CDR3 is TGTGCCAGCAGCCCAGGGGATCGCACCTACGAGCAGTACTTC. Full variable domain (outside the CDR3, taken from reference TRBV11-3 and TRBJ2-7): EAGVVQSPRYKIIEKKQPVAFWCNPISGHNTLYWYLQNLGQGPELLIRYENEEAVDDSQLPKDRFSAERLKGVDSTLKIQPAELGDSAVYLCASSPGDRTYEQYFGPGTRLTVT.

The rearrangement links TRBV7-3 to TRBJ2-5; the match to TRBD2 covers 7 bases. The CDR3 is 15 residues long. Germline V lookup: CDR1 SGHTA, CDR2 FQGTGA. Trimming removed 1 base from V and 5 bases from J; junction bases left unmatched: 7. CDR3 sequence: CASSLNGGSTETQYF. In DNA, the CDR3 is TGTGCCAGCAGCTTAAATGGCGGGAGCACGGAGACCCAGTACTTC.

DNA for the CDR3: TGTGCCAGCTCACTCAGGAGCGGGGGGCAAGAGACCCAGTACTTC. It is translated as CASSLRSGGQETQYF. The rearrangement links TRBV18 to TRBJ2-5, with 9 bases identical to TRBD2. The CDR3 contains 15 residues. Germline V CDR1 and CDR2: KGHSH, LQKENI. V shed 4 bases, J shed 2 bases, and the junction held 5 bases outside the gene matches.

This chain connects TRBV7-9 to TRBJ1-4; D is undetermined. The CDR3 totals 13 residues. With 1 base removed from V and 8 bases from J, the gap between germline ends came to 8 bases. Per germline, CDR1 SEHNR and CDR2 FQNEAQ (reference sequence). The CDR3 spells CASSLGSEEKLFF. DNA for the CDR3: TGTGCCAGCAGCTTAGGCAGCGAGGAAAAACTGTTTTTT.

This clone was seen only a few times. The chain employs TRBV3-1 (or the pseudogene TRBV3-2) and TRBJ1-2, with D perhaps matching TRBD1 (6 bases). This CDR3 is built from 14 residues. Deletions cut 6 bases from V and 3 bases from J, with 14 bases between. Germline CDR1 LGHDT, CDR2 YNNKEL (reference sequence). The CDR3 DNA is TGTGCCAGCAGTTCACAGGGCCGGTACTATGGCTACACCTTC. Translating it yields CASSSQGRYYGYTF.

The rearrangement joins TRBV5-4 to TRBJ2-5, with a weak D call TRBD2 (6 bases). Germline CDR1 and CDR2: SGHNT and YYREEE (reference sequence). The CDR3 runs 12 residues. V lost 5 bases, J lost 4 bases, and 9 bases lay in between. The CDR3 sequence: CASREGGETQYF. The DNA for the CDR3 is TGTGCCAGCAGGGAGGGCGGAGAGACCCAGTACTTC.

This clone was seen a single time. V is TRBV5-1 and J is TRBJ1-1; tentatively, D is TRBD1 (5 bases). The CDR3 covers 15 residues. V lost 0 bases to trimming and J lost 7 bases, with 16 bases between them. CDR1 and CDR2 (germline): SGHRS, YFSETQ. The DNA for the CDR3 is TGCGCCAGCAGCTTGGGAGGCGGGACTTTCAGTGAAGCTTTCTTT. It yields the protein CASSLGGGTFSEAFF.

For the CDR3, the DNA is TGTGCCAGCTCAGCGCAACAGGGGGATAGTGAAAAACTGTTTTTT. The encoded protein is CASSAQQGDSEKLFF. The rearrangement uses TRBV18 and TRBJ1-4; the match to TRBD1 covers 8 bases. Germline loops: CDR1 KGHSH, CDR2 LQKENI. The CDR3 runs 15 residues. Trimming cost V 5 bases and J 7 bases; bases outside gene matches: 9.

The chain links TRBV4-1 to TRBJ2-2, with 9 bases aligning to TRBD2. This CDR3 comprises 18 residues. The germline V gene encodes CDR1 MGHRA and CDR2 YSYEKL. Trimming removed 3 bases from V and 2 bases from J; junction bases left unmatched: 10. The CDR3 reads CASSHAILAGYNTGELFF. The CDR3 bases are TGCGCCAGCAGCCATGCTATCCTAGCGGGGTATAACACCGGGGAGCTGTTTTTT.

The DNA for the CDR3 is TGTGCCAGCAGCTTCCGGACTAGCGGGAGGTTTGAGCAGTTCTTC. Translating it yields CASSFRTSGRFEQFF. The chain couples TRBV5-4 to TRBJ2-1; 14 bases are a match to TRBD2. Germline lookup yields CDR1 SGHNT and CDR2 YYREEE (reference sequence). V trimming: 2 bases; J trimming: 9 bases; junction bases outside the gene matches: 4. This CDR3 is built from 15 residues.

V and J are TRBV7-6 and TRBJ2-3; 13 nucleotides agree with TRBD2. The V and J ends lost 2 bases and 0 bases, in that order; junction bases with no gene match: 2. Germline V gene lookup returns CDR1 SGHVS and CDR2 FNYEAQ. The CDR3 sequence is 17 residues long. This chain's CDR3 is CASSLTSGGGSTDTQYF. Here the CDR3 DNA reads TGTGCCAGCAGCTTAACTAGCGGGGGGGGGAGCACAGATACGCAGTATTTT.

The sample holds one count of this clone. The J gene is TRBJ1-5, the V gene TRBV6-1; TRBD1 matches at 7 bases. From germline, CDR1 is MNHNS and CDR2 SASEGT. The CDR3 consists of 15 residues. V lost 3 bases and J lost 6; bases outside the gene matches: 8. This CDR3 is CASSDRQGGGQPQHF. The DNA of the CDR3 is TGTGCCAGCAGTGACCGACAGGGTGGGGGTCAGCCCCAGCATTTT.